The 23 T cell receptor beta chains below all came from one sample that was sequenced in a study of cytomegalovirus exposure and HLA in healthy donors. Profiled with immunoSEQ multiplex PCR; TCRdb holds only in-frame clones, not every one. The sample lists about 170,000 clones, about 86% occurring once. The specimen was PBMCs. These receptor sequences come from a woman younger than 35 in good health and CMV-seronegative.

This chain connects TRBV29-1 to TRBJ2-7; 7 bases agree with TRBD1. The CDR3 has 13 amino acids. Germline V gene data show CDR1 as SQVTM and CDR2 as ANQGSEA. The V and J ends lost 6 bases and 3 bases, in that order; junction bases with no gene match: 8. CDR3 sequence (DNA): TGCAGCGTCCTGGACGGGGACAGCTACGAGCAGTACTTC. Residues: CSVLDGDSYEQYF.

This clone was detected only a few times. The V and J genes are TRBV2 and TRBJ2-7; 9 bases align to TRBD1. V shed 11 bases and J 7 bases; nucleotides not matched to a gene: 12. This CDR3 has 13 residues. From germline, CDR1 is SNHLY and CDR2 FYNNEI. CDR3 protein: CAGGTGPSGEQYF. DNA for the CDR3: TGTGCCGGCGGGACAGGGCCCTCTGGAGAGCAGTACTTC.

CDR3 amino acids: CASSRTPTGELFF. The CDR3 bases are TGTGCCAGCAGTAGGACTCCCACCGGGGAGCTGTTTTTT. The chain has TRBV6-4 and TRBJ2-2; D perhaps matches TRBD2 (5 bases). The CDR3 is 13 amino acids. V lost 5 bases to trimming and J lost 4 bases, with 8 bases between them. The V gene's germline CDR1 is MRHNA and CDR2 SNTAGT.

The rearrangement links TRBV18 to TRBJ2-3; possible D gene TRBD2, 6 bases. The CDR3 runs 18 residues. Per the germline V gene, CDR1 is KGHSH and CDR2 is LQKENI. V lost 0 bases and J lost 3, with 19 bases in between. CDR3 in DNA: TGTGCCAGCTCACCACCGGGACTCACCCCGGTCGAGACAGATACGCAGTATTTT. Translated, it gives CASSPPGLTPVETDTQYF. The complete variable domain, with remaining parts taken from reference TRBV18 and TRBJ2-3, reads NAGVMQNPRHLVRRRGQEARLRCSPMKGHSHVYWYRQLPEEGLKFMVYLQKENIIDESGMPKERFSAEFPKEGPSILRIQQVVRGDSAAYFCASSPPGLTPVETDTQYFGPGTRLTVL.

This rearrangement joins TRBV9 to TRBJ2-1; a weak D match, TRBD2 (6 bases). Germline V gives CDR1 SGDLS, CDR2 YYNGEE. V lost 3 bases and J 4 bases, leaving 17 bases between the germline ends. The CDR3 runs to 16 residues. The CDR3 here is CASSASPGLTYNEQFF. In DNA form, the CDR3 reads TGTGCCAGCAGCGCGTCTCCGGGACTGACATACAATGAGCAGTTCTTC. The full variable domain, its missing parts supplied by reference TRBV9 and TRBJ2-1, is DSGVTQTPKHLITATGQRVTLRCSPRSGDLSVYWYQQSLDQGLQFLIQYYNGEERAKGNILERFSAQQFPDLHSELNLSSLELGDSALYFCASSASPGLTYNEQFFGPGTRLTVL.

CDR3 in amino acids: CASRLGTSPYEQYF. The CDR3 bases are TGTGCCAGCAGACTTGGGACTAGCCCCTACGAGCAGTACTTC. The chain uses TRBV9 and TRBJ2-7; 9 bases align to TRBD2. This CDR3 contains 14 residues. Germline V gene sequence: CDR1 SGDLS, CDR2 YYNGEE. J lost 2 bases, V lost 5 bases, and 5 bases had no gene match.

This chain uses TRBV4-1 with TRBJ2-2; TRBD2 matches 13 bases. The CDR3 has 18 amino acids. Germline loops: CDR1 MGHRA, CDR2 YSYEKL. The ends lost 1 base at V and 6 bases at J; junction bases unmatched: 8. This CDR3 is CASSQVMRTSGRPGELFF. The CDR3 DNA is TGCGCCAGCAGCCAAGTGATGCGGACTAGCGGGAGACCCGGGGAGCTGTTTTTT.

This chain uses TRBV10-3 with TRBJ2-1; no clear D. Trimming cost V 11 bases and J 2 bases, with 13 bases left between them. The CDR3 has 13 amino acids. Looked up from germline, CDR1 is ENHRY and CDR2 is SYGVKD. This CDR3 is CAAADLTYNEQFF. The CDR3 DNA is TGTGCCGCGGCTGATCTCACCTACAATGAGCAGTTCTTC.

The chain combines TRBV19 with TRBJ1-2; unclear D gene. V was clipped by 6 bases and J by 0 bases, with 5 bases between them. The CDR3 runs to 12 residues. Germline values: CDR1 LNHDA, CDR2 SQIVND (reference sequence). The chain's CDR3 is CASSLANYGYTF. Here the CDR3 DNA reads TGTGCCAGTAGCCTTGCTAACTATGGCTACACCTTC.

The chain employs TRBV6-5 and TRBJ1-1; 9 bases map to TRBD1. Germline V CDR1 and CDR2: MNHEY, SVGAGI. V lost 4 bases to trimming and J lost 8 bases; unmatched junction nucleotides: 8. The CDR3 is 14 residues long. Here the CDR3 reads CASSSGTGSGEAFF. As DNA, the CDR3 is TGTGCCAGCAGTTCCGGGACAGGGAGTGGGGAAGCTTTCTTT.

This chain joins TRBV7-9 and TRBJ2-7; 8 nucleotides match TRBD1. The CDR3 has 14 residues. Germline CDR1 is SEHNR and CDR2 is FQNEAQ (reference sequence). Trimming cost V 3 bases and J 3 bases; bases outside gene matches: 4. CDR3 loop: CASSFAGGNYEQYF. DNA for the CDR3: TGTGCCAGCAGCTTCGCAGGGGGCAACTACGAGCAGTACTTC.

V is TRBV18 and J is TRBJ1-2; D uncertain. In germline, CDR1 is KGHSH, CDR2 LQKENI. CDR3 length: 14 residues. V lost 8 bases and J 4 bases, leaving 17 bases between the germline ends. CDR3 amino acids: CASLQNTDLYGYTF. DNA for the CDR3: TGTGCCAGCCTCCAGAACACAGATCTCTATGGCTACACCTTC.

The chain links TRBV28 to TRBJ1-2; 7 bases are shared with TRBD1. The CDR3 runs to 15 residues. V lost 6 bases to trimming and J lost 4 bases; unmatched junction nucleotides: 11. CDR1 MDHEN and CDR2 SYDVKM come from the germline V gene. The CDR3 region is CASRENGQAIYGYTF. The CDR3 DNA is TGTGCCAGCAGGGAGAACGGACAGGCCATCTATGGCTACACCTTC.

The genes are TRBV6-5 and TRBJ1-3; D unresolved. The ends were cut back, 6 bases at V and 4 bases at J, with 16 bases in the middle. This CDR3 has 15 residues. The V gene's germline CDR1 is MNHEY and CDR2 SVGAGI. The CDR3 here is CASSIAYTTGNTIYF. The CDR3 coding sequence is TGTGCCAGCAGCATAGCCTACACGACCGGAAACACCATATATTTT.

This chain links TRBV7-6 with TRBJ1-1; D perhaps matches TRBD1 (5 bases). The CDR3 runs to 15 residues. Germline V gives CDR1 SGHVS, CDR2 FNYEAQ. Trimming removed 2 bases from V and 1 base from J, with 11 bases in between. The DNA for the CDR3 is TGTGCCAGCAGCTTATATACAGGTCAGAACACTGAAGCTTTCTTT. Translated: CASSLYTGQNTEAFF. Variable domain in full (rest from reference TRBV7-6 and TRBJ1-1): GAGVSQSPRYKVTKRGQDVALRCDPISGHVSLYWYRQALGQGPEFLTYFNYEAQQDKSGLPNDRFSAERPEGSISTLTIQRTEQRDSAMYRCASSLYTGQNTEAFFGQGTRLTVV.

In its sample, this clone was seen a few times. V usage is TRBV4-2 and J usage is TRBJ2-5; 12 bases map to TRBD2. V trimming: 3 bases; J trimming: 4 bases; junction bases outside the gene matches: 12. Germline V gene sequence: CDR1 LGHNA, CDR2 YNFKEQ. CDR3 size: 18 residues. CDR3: CASSQAPSLAGGRETQYF. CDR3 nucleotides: TGTGCCAGCAGCCAGGCACCATCGCTAGCGGGGGGGCGAGAGACCCAGTACTTC.

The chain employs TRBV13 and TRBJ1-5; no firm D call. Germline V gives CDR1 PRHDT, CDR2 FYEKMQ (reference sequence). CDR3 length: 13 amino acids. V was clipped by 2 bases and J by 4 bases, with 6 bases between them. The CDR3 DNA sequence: TGTGCCAGCAGCTTATCCGGTAATCAGCCCCAGCATTTT. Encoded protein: CASSLSGNQPQHF.

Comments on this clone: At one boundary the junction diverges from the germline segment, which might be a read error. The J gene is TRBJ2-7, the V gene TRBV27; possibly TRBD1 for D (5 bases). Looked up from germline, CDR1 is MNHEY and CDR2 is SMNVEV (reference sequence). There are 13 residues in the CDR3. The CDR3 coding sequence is TGTGCCAGCAGTTTTCGGCAGGGCTCCCAGGAAAGCTTC. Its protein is CASSFRQGSQESF.

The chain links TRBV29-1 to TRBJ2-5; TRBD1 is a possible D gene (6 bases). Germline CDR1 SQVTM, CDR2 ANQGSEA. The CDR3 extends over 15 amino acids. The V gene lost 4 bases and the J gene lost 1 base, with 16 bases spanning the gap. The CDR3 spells CSVAPDHRVQETQYF. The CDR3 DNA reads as TGCAGCGTTGCACCCGACCACAGGGTCCAAGAGACCCAGTACTTC.

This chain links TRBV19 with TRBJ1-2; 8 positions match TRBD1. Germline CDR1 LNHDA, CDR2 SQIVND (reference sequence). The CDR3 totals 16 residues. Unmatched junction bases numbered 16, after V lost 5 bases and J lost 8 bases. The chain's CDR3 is CASSGGYGTGVYGYTF. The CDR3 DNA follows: TGTGCCAGTAGTGGAGGTTACGGGACAGGAGTGTACGGCTACACCTTC.

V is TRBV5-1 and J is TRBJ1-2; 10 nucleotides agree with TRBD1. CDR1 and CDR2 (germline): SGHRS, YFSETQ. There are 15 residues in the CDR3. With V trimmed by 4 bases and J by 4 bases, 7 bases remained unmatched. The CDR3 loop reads CASSPGTGEAYGYTF. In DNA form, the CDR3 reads TGCGCCAGCAGCCCAGGGACAGGGGAGGCCTATGGCTACACCTTC.

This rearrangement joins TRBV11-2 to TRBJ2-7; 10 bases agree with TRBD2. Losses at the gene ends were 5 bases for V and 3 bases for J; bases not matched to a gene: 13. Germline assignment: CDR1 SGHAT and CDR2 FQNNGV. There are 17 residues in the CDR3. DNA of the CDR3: TGTGCCAGCAGCCCAGAGGCTAGCGGGAGTCCTCACTACGAGCAGTACTTC. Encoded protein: CASSPEASGSPHYEQYF.

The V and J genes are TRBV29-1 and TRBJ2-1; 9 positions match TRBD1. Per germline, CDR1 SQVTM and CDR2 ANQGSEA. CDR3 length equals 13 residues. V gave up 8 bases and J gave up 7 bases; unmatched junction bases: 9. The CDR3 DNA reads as TGCAGCCCAGTGACAGGGGGGCTGAATGAGCAGTTCTTC. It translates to CSPVTGGLNEQFF.